The present T cell receptor (beta chain) was sequenced within a study of cytomegalovirus exposure and HLA in healthy donors. Study observations and caveats: Some public TCRs appeared in many individuals, while most sequences were rare.

Regarding this clone: The antigen is not known.

60 Vbeta and 13 Jbeta primers were used in PCR. Per the study methods: As a later analysis found, there were 70 million to 100 million unique TCR beta chains, of which 8.5 million to 14 million were shared. The repertoire was sequenced with immunoSEQ multiplex PCR; TCRdb's copy has only in-frame clones and lacks some. V, J and clone size derive from that table, while D and trimming were established from the DNA sequence. The table has 150,000 to 200,000 clones, around 68% seen once. CDR3 length equals 15 residues. From germline, CDR1 is SGHRS and CDR2 YFSETQ. V was clipped by 5 bases and J by 8 bases; unmatched bases: 11.

The rearrangement joins TRBV5-1 to TRBJ2-1, with 9 bases that match TRBD2. This clonotype was obtained from a man in his forties or fifties in good health and CMV-seronegative. Sequenced: PBMCs. In DNA, the CDR3 is TGCGCCAGCAGGCCGGCGGGGGGGCTTAACGATGAGCAGTTCTTC. Its protein is CASRPAGGLNDEQFF. The variable domain in full, completed from reference TRBV5-1 and TRBJ2-1, reads KAGVTQTPRYLIKTRGQQVTLSCSPISGHRSVSWYQQTPGQGLQFLFEYFSETQRNKGNFPGRFSGRQFSNSRSEMNVSTLELGDSALYLCASRPAGGLNDEQFFGPGTRLTVL.